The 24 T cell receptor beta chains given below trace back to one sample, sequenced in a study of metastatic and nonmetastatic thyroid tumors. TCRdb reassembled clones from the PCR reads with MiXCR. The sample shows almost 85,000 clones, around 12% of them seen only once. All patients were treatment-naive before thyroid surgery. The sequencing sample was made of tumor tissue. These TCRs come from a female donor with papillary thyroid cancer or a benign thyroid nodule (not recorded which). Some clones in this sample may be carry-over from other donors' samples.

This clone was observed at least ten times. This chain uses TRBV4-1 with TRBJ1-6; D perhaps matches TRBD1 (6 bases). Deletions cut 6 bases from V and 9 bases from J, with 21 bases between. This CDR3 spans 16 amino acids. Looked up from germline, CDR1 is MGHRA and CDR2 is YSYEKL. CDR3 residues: CASSYHGGKGGSPLHF. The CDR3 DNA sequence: TGCGCCAGCAGTTACCACGGAGGGAAAGGGGGTTCACCCCTCCACTTT.

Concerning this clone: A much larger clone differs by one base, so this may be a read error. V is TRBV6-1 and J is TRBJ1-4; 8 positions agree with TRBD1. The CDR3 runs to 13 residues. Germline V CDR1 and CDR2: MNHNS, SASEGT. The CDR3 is CASGGQGREKLSF. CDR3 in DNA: TGTGCCAGCGGCGGACAGGGACGTGAAAAACTGTCTTTT.

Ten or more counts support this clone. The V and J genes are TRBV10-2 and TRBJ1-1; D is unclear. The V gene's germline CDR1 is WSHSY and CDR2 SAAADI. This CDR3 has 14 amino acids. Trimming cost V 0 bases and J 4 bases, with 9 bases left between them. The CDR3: CASSESLISTEAFF. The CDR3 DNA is TGCGCCAGCAGTGAGTCTCTCATCTCCACTGAAGCTTTCTTT.

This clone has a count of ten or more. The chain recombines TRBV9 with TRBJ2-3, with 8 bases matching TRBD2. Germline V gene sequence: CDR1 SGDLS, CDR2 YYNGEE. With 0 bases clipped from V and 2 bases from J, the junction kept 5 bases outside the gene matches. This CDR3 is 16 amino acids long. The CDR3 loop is CASSVGLAQNTDTQYF. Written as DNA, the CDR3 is TGTGCCAGCAGCGTAGGACTAGCGCAGAACACAGATACGCAGTATTTT.

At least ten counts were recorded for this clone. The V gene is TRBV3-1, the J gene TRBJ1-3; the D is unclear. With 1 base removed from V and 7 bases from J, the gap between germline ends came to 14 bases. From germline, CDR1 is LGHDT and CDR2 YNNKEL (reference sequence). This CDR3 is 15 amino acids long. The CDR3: CASSQAGPSRNTIYF. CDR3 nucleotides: TGTGCCAGCAGCCAAGCGGGCCCATCCCGGAACACCATATATTTT.

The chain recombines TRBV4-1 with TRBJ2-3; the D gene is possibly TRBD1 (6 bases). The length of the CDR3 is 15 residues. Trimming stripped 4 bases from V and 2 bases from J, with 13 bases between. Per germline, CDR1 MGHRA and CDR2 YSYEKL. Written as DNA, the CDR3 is TGCGCCAGCAGCCCAGAGGGGGAAAACACAGATACGCAGTATTTT. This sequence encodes CASSPEGENTDTQYF.

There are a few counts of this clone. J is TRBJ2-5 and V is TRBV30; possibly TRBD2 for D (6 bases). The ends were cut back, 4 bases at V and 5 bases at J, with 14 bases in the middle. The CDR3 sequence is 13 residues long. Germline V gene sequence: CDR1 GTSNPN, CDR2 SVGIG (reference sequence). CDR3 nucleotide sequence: TGTGCCTGGAAAAGGCGGGCGGGGGAGACCCAGTACTTC. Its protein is CAWKRRAGETQYF.

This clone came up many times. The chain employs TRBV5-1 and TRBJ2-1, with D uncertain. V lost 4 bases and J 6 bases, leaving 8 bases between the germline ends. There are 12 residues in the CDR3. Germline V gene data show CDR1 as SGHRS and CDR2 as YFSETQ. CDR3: CASSLTRNEQFF. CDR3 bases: TGCGCCAGCAGCCTCACCCGCAATGAGCAGTTCTTC.

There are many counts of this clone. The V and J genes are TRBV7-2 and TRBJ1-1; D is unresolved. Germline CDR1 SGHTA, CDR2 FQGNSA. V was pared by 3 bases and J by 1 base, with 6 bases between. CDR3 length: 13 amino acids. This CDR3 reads CASSFSGNTEAFF. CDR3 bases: TGTGCCAGCAGCTTTTCAGGGAACACTGAAGCTTTCTTT.

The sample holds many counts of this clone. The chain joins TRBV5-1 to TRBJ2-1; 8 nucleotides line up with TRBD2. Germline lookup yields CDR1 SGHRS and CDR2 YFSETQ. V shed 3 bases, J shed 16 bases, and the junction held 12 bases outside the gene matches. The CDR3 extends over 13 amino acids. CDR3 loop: CASSSSSGTRYFF. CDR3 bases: TGCGCCAGCAGCTCATCCTCCGGGACTAGGTATTTCTTC.

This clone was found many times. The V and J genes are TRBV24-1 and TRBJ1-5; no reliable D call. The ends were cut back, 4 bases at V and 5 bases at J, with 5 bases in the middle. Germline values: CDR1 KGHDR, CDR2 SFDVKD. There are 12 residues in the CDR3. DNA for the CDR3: TGTGCCACCAGTGAGGGGTATCAGCCCCAGCATTTT. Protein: CATSEGYQPQHF.

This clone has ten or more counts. The CDR3 protein is CASSSAGTSQDTQYF. In nucleotides, the CDR3 is TGTGCCAGCAGCTCAGCCGGGACTAGTCAAGATACGCAGTATTTT. The genes are TRBV12-3 or TRBV12-4 and TRBJ2-3, with 8 bases fitting TRBD2. The V segment lost 6 bases and the J segment 5 bases; nucleotides outside the gene matches: 10. This CDR3 is 15 amino acids long.

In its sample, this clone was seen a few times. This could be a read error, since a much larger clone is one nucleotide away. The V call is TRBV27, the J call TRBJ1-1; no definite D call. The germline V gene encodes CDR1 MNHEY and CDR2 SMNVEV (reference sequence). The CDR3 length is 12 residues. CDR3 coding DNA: TGTGCCAGCAGCCACCTCGGAACTGAAGATTTCTTT. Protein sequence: CASSHLGTEDFF.

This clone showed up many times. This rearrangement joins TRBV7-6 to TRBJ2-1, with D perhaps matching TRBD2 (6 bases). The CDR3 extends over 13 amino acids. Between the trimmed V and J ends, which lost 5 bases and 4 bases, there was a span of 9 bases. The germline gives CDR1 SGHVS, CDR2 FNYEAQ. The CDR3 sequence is CASSPGGYNEQFF. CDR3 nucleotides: TGTGCCAGCAGCCCCGGGGGTTACAATGAGCAGTTCTTC.

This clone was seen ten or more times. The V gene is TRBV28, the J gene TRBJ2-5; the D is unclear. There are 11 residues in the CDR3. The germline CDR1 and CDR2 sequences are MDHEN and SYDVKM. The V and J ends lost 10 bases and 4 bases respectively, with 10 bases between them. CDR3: CAILGGETQYF. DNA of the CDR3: TGTGCCATCCTGGGCGGAGAGACCCAGTACTTC.

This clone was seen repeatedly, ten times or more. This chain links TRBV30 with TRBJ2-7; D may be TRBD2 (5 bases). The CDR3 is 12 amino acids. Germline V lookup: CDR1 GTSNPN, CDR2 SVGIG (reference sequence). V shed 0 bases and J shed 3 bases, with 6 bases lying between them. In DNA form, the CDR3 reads TGTGCCTGGAGTGTACGGGACTACGAGCAGTACTTC. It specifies CAWSVRDYEQYF.

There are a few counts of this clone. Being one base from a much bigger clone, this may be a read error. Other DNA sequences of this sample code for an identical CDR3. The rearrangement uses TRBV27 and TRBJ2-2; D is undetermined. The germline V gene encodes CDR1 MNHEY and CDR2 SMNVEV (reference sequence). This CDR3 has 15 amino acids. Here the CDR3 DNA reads TGTGCCAGCAGTTTTGGGATCGCGAATACCGGGGAGCTGTTTTTT. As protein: CASSFGIANTGELFF.

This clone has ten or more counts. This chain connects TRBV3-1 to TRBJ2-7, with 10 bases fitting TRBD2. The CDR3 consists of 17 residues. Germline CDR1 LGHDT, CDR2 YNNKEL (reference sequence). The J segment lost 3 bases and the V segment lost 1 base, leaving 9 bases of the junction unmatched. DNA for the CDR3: TGTGCCAGCAGCCAAGTAGGCCAAACTAGCGGGAACTACGAGCAGTACTTC. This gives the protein CASSQVGQTSGNYEQYF.

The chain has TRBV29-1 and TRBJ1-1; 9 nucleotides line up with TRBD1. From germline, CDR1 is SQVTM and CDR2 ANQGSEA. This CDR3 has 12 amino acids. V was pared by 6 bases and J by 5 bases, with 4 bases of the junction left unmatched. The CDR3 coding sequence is TGCAGCGTAAGACAGGGGGGGACTGAAGCTTTCTTT. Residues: CSVRQGGTEAFF.

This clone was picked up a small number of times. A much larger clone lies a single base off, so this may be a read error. The CDR3 sequence is CASSCKMTGELFF. CDR3 DNA sequence: TGCGCCAGCAGCTGTAAGATGACCGGGGAGCTGTTTTTT. The chain employs TRBV5-1 and TRBJ2-2; D is unclear. The length of the CDR3 is 13 residues. With 3 bases removed from V and 5 bases from J, the gap between germline ends came to 8 bases. Germline CDR1 is SGHRS and CDR2 is YFSETQ.

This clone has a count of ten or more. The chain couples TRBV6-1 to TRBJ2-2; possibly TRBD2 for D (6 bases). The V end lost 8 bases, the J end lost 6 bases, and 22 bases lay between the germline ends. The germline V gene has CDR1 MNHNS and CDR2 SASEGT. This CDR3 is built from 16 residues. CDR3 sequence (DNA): TGTGCCAGCGCGGGACCTATGGGGGGAGTGGCCGGGGAGCTGTTTTTT. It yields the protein CASAGPMGGVAGELFF.

The DNA for the CDR3 is TGTGCCAGCAGCTTAGCAACGGGAGCCCTCGATGAGCAGTTCTTC. Translating it yields CASSLATGALDEQFF. The V call is TRBV7-2, the J call TRBJ2-1, with TRBD2 as a possible D gene (6 bases). Germline V gene data show CDR1 as SGHTA and CDR2 as FQGNSA. V lost 0 bases and J 8 bases, leaving 14 bases between the germline ends. The CDR3 is 15 residues long.

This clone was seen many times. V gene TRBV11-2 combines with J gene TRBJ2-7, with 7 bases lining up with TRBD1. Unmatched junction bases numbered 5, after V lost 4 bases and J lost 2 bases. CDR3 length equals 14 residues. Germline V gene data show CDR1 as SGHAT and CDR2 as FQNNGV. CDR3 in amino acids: CASSSGQNTYEQYF. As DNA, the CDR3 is TGTGCCAGCAGCTCGGGACAGAACACCTACGAGCAGTACTTC. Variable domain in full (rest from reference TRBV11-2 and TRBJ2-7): EAGVAQSPRYKIIEKRQSVAFWCNPISGHATLYWYQQILGQGPKLLIQFQNNGVVDDSQLPKDRFSAERLKGVDSTLKIQPAKLEDSAVYLCASSSGQNTYEQYFGPGTRLTVT.

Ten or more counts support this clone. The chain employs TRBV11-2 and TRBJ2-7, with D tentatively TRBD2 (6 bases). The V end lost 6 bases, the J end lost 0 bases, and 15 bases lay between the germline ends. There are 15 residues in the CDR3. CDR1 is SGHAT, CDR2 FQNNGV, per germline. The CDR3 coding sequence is TGTGCCAGCAGTGCCGGGACTCTAATCTCCTACGAGCAGTACTTC. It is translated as CASSAGTLISYEQYF.